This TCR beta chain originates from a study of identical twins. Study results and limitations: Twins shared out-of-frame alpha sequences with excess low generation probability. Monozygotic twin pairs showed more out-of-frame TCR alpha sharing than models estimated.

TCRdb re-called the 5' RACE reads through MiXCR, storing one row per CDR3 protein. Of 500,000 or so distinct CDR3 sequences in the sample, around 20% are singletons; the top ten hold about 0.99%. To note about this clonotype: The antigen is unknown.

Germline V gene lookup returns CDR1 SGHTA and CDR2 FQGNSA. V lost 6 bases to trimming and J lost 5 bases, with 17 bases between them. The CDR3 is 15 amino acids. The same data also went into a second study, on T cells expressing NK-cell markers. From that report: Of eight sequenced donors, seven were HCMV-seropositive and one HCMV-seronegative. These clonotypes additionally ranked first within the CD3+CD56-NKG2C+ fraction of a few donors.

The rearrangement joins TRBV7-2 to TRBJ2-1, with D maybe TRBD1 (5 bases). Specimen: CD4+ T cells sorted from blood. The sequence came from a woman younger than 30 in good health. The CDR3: CASRPGHAINNEQFF. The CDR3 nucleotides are TGTGCCAGCAGACCTGGACACGCAATAAACAATGAGCAGTTCTTC.